Below, one T cell receptor (beta chain) is given with its context. The data are from a study of blood T cell repertoires in COVID-19. Study details: Nucleic acid was either cDNA or gDNA, and it came from T cells, B-cell-depleted T cells, or PBMCs.

Sequencing used immunoSEQ multiplex PCR; TCRdb keeps in-frame clones, though not all of them. The sample includes about 390,000 clones, around 87% of them seen just once. In Seattle, patients joined the study during active infection and were tracked longitudinally. Material: peripheral blood. This clonotype originated in an older woman with COVID-19, enrolled during active disease.

The CDR3 region is CASRLNRGSTGELFF. The DNA of the CDR3 is TGCGCCAGCAGGCTAAACAGGGGTTCGACCGGGGAGCTGTTTTTT. The rearrangement uses TRBV5-1 and TRBJ2-2; TRBD1 aligns across 7 bases. After removal of 5 bases from V and 5 bases from J, the junction contained 9 bases not matched to a gene. The CDR3 runs to 15 residues. Per germline, CDR1 SGHRS and CDR2 YFSETQ.